This passage covers 19 T cell receptor beta chains from one sample sequenced in a study of regulatory T cells in long-lasting Graves disease. Library construction for TCR beta used iRepertoire HTBI primers and Arm-PCR of CDR3 regions. From the multiplex PCR reads, TCRdb called clonotypes with MiXCR, one entry per CDR3 protein. Of some 450,000 distinct CDR3 sequences detected, approximately 16% appear once; the ten largest clones hold around 10%. Regarding time point: newly diagnosed GD, antithyroid drugs for less than 3 months. Making the TCR library involved RNA that had been extracted from PBMCs. These same data were also listed under a study on T cells in Graves' hyperthyroidism and ophthalmopathy.

The sample in question was peripheral blood mononuclear cells (PBMCs), obtained at new diagnosis, from a patient treated with antithyroid drugs. Every receptor here comes from a woman aged 25 to 39 with Graves disease.

The rearrangement uses TRBV7-2 and TRBJ2-7, with D perhaps TRBD2 (5 bases). Germline loops: CDR1 SGHTA, CDR2 FQGNSA. This CDR3 is built from 15 residues. The V end was cut by 1 base, the J end by 4 bases, with 14 bases between. CDR3 loop: CASSLERVGSYEQYF. In DNA form, the CDR3 reads TGTGCCAGCAGCTTAGAGAGGGTAGGATCTTACGAGCAGTACTTC.

This clonotype was detected ten times or more. The chain combines TRBV11-3 with TRBJ2-1; D ambiguous. The CDR3 extends over 15 amino acids. Trimming pared 1 base from V and 5 bases from J, leaving 12 bases between. Germline CDR1 SGHNT, CDR2 YENEEA. Here the CDR3 reads CASSLGRSENNEQFF. Here the CDR3 DNA reads TGTGCCAGCAGCTTAGGAAGGTCCGAAAACAATGAGCAGTTCTTC.

This clonotype was counted at least ten times. The gene calls are TRBV27 and TRBJ1-1; unclear D gene. The CDR3 is 15 amino acids. Germline CDR1 and CDR2: MNHEY and SMNVEV (reference sequence). V was pared by 4 bases and J by 3 bases, with 15 bases between. CDR3 DNA sequence: TGTGCCAGCAGTTCGCTTCAGGATGCCGACACTGAAGCTTTCTTT. Protein: CASSSLQDADTEAFF.

This clonotype was observed a handful of times. V gene TRBV7-9 combines with J gene TRBJ2-7; perhaps TRBD1 as D (7 bases). The CDR3 consists of 15 residues. Between the trimmed V and J ends, which lost 3 bases and 6 bases, there was a span of 18 bases. Germline V gene sequence: CDR1 SEHNR, CDR2 FQNEAQ (reference sequence). CDR3 bases: TGTGCCAGCAGCTTCCAGACAGGGCGGGAAGGCGAGCAGTACTTC. Protein product: CASSFQTGREGEQYF.

The gene calls are TRBV9 and TRBJ2-7, with D tentatively TRBD2 (6 bases). Deletions cut 2 bases from V and 0 bases from J, with 15 bases between. The CDR3 covers 16 residues. The germline CDR1 and CDR2 sequences are SGDLS and YYNGEE. CDR3 sequence (DNA): TGTGCCAGCAGCGTGGGAATCGGGAGTGGCTCCTACGAGCAGTACTTC. It encodes CASSVGIGSGSYEQYF. Supplemented by reference TRBV9 and TRBJ2-7, the full variable domain reads DSGVTQTPKHLITATGQRVTLRCSPRSGDLSVYWYQQSLDQGLQFLIQYYNGEERAKGNILERFSAQQFPDLHSELNLSSLELGDSALYFCASSVGIGSGSYEQYFGPGTRLTVT.

This sequence joins TRBV7-3 and TRBJ1-2, with D uncertain. The germline CDR1 and CDR2 sequences are SGHTA and FQGTGA. Trimming stripped 8 bases from V and 2 bases from J, with 15 bases between. The CDR3 extends over 14 amino acids. The CDR3 region has the DNA TGTGCCAGCGATCGTAAGGGAACGAACTATGGCTACACCTTC. Its translation is CASDRKGTNYGYTF.

This clonotype was detected ten times or more. The chain links TRBV30 to TRBJ2-7; D may correspond to TRBD1 or TRBD2 (5 bases each). This CDR3 has 13 amino acids. Per germline, CDR1 GTSNPN and CDR2 SVGIG (reference sequence). V was pared by 4 bases and J by 3 bases, with 13 bases between. The CDR3 loop reads CAWTIGGFYEQYF. DNA of the CDR3: TGTGCCTGGACCATTGGGGGATTCTACGAGCAGTACTTC.

In this sample, this clonotype turned up a few times. The V gene is TRBV20-1, the J gene TRBJ2-1, with a possible D match to TRBD2 (5 bases). Germline V gene data show CDR1 as DFQATT and CDR2 as SNEGSKA (reference sequence). The CDR3 is made up of 11 amino acids. The germline V and J ends were trimmed by 3 bases and 9 bases, with 9 bases remaining between them. The CDR3 DNA is TGCAGTGCTAGTAGCGTGGGTGAGCAGTTCTTC. Translated: CSASSVGEQFF.

Ten or more counts support this clonotype. This sequence joins TRBV28 and TRBJ1-4; a weak D match, TRBD1 (6 bases). Germline V gives CDR1 MDHEN, CDR2 SYDVKM. With 5 bases removed from V and 3 bases from J, the gap between germline ends came to 13 bases. This CDR3 region has 15 residues. The CDR3 sequence: CASSVQGGPNEKLFF. The CDR3 DNA is TGTGCCAGCAGTGTACAGGGTGGGCCTAATGAAAAACTGTTTTTT.

This clonotype was observed at least ten times. V gene TRBV7-6 combines with J gene TRBJ2-2; possibly TRBD2 for D (5 bases). CDR3 size: 17 residues. The germline gives CDR1 SGHVS, CDR2 FNYEAQ. The V and J ends lost 2 bases and 5 bases respectively, with 18 bases between them. The CDR3 nucleotides read TGTGCCAGCAGCTTAATATTAGTCGAGGGAAGGACCGGGGAGCTGTTTTTT. It is translated as CASSLILVEGRTGELFF.

Of note for this clonotype: A much larger clonotype is one base distant, so this may be a read error. The chain has TRBV6-1 and TRBJ2-7; D remains unclear. Germline V gives CDR1 MNHNS, CDR2 SASEGT. V lost 5 bases, J lost 5 bases, and 13 bases lay in between. The CDR3 runs 13 residues. CDR3: CASSPRIGNEQYF. The CDR3 nucleotides are TGTGCCAGCAGTCCTCGGATAGGGAACGAGCAGTACTTC.

The sample holds many counts of this clonotype. V is TRBV20-1 and J is TRBJ1-2; D is possibly TRBD1 (5 bases). V was shortened by 1 base and J by 5 bases, with 14 bases between the two germline ends. The CDR3 is 14 residues long. Germline CDR1 and CDR2: DFQATT and SNEGSKA (reference sequence). The CDR3 coding sequence is TGCAGTGCTAGAGGGGTGACAGATAATTATGGCTACACCTTC. Protein sequence: CSARGVTDNYGYTF.

The V and J genes are TRBV19 and TRBJ2-1, with 12 nucleotides matching TRBD2. Unmatched junction bases numbered 13, after V lost 7 bases and J lost 9 bases. Germline V gene data show CDR1 as LNHDA and CDR2 as SQIVND (reference sequence). This CDR3 contains 16 residues. The CDR3, as DNA: TGTGCCAGTACGCCCCGCGGACTAGCGGGAAGAGCTGAGCAGTTCTTC. Its translation is CASTPRGLAGRAEQFF.

At least ten counts were recorded for this clonotype. The chain is built from TRBV7-9 and TRBJ1-2; D gene uncertain. V was pared by 4 bases and J by 10 bases, with 16 bases between. The CDR3 runs to 13 residues. Germline assignment: CDR1 SEHNR and CDR2 FQNEAQ (reference sequence). The CDR3 DNA sequence: TGTGCCAGCAGCTCGCCGGGCCCTTCTTTCTACACCTTC. Translation gives CASSSPGPSFYTF.

In this sample, this clonotype turned up a few times. The gene calls are TRBV11-1 and TRBJ2-2, with a possible D match to TRBD1 (5 bases). The CDR3 is made up of 12 amino acids. Germline lookup yields CDR1 SGHAT and CDR2 FQDESV (reference sequence). The ends were cut back, 4 bases at V and 6 bases at J, with 6 bases in the middle. The DNA of the CDR3 is TGTGCCAGCAGCTACAGGTCCGGGGAGCTGTTTTTT. Protein sequence: CASSYRSGELFF.

This clonotype came up many times. J is TRBJ2-1 and V is TRBV7-3; possibly TRBD2 for D (7 bases). The V gene lost 5 bases and the J gene lost 4 bases, with 30 bases spanning the gap. Germline V gene lookup returns CDR1 SGHTA and CDR2 FQGTGA. CDR3 length: 20 residues. DNA for the CDR3: TGTGCCAGCAGCCCCCTGAAGGGGGATGGGGGGGCGCCCAATTACAATGAGCAGTTCTTC. Translated: CASSPLKGDGGAPNYNEQFF.

The sample holds many counts of this clonotype. The V and J genes are TRBV7-3 and TRBJ2-7; 7 bases agree with TRBD2. CDR3 length: 15 amino acids. Germline V CDR1 and CDR2: SGHTA, FQGTGA. J lost 4 bases, V lost 2 bases, and 8 bases had no gene match. The CDR3 is CASSLGRAGVYEQYF. CDR3 DNA sequence: TGTGCCAGCAGCTTAGGGAGGGCTGGTGTGTACGAGCAGTACTTC.

This clonotype was observed at least ten times. The rearrangement links TRBV2 to TRBJ2-3; 7 bases align to TRBD2. This CDR3 has 15 amino acids. Germline loops: CDR1 SNHLY, CDR2 FYNNEI. Germline trimming cut 7 bases from V and 1 base from J; bases unmatched to any gene: 8. The chain's CDR3 is CASMYDAGGTDTQYF. The CDR3 DNA follows: TGTGCCAGCATGTATGACGCGGGGGGCACAGATACGCAGTATTTT.

This clonotype was seen more than once but under ten times. The gene calls are TRBV19 and TRBJ2-2; no definite D call. The germline V gene has CDR1 LNHDA and CDR2 SQIVND (reference sequence). The CDR3 runs 13 residues. This CDR3 reads CGSEERGTGELFF. The CDR3 DNA follows: TGTGGCTCAGAAGAGAGAGGCACCGGGGAGCTGTTTTTT.